The T cell receptor beta chain under discussion was sequenced for a study of beta chain features in type 1 diabetes. Study summary: Patient and healthy donor groups were alike in age, gender and cell yields.

In this sample, this clone turned up a few times. What it binds is not known. The V end lost 3 bases, the J end lost 4 bases, and 12 bases lay between the germline ends. The CDR3 consists of 14 residues. Sorting produced populations that all topped 98% purity. Findings and caveats of the study: Shortening that was moderate but significant affected the TCRB CDR3s of Type 1 diabetes patients in all four CD4+ subsets. A definitive answer on HLA type influencing TCRB rearrangement was not reached here.

The isolated RNA, all of it, was reverse transcribed, so expressed TCRB transcripts were what got sequenced. TCRdb's copy holds only in-frame clones and misses some; the assay was immunoSEQ multiplex PCR. The repertoire holds 600,000 to 700,000 clones, with around 11% as singletons. The TCR originated in a man aged 25 to 40 with type 1 diabetes. Sample: naive CD4+ T cells from blood. The chain uses TRBV23-1 and TRBJ1-2; possibly TRBD1 for D (5 bases). TRBV23-1 is assigned to the ORF class and has an uncertain function. The CDR3 protein is CASSHPSQGYGYTF. The CDR3 DNA sequence: TGCGCCAGCAGTCATCCCTCCCAGGGCTATGGCTACACCTTC.